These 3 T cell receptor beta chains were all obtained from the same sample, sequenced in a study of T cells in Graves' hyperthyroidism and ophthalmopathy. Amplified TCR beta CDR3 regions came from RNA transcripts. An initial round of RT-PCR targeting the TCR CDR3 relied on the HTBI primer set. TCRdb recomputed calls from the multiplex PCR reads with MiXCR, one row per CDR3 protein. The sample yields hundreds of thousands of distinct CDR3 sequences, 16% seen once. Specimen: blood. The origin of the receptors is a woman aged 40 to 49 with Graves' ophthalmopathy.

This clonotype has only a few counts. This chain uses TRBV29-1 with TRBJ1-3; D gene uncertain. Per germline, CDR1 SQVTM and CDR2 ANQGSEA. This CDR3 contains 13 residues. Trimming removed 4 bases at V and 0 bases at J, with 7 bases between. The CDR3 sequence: CSVGSPSGNTIYF. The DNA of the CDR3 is TGCAGCGTTGGTAGCCCCTCTGGAAACACCATATATTTT.

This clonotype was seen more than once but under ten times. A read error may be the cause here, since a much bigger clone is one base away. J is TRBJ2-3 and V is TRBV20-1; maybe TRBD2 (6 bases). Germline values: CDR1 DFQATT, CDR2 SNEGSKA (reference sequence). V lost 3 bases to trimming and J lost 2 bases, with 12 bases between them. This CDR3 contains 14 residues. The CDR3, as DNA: TGCAGTGCTAGTGGGGCGGGATCCACAGATACGCAGTATTTT. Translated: CSASGAGSTDTQYF.

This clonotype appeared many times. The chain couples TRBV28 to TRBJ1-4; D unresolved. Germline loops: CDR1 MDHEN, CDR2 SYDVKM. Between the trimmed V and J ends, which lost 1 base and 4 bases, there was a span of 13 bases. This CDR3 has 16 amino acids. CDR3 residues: CASSLSGKANNEKLFF. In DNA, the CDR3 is TGTGCCAGCAGTTTATCTGGGAAGGCGAATAATGAAAAACTGTTTTTT.